One sample yielded the 14 T cell receptor beta chains listed below, sequenced in a study of cytomegalovirus exposure and HLA in healthy donors (dated by TCRdb to about 2017). The library was made by the immunoSEQ multiplex PCR assay. For the multiplex PCR, a mixture combining 60 forward primers for TCR Vbeta segments and 13 reverse primers for TCR Jbeta segments was used. The table comes from immuneACCESS by way of TCRdb, which keeps in-frame sequences with V and J called. Part of the clones is missing from these tables; in studies checked, under half for an unresolved V gene and the rest for unknown reasons. The sample includes about 160,000 clones, with 85% observed a single time. The ten largest clones capture more than 2% of the sample. The specimen sequenced was PBMCs. The source is a man aged 18 to 29 in good health and CMV-seropositive.

J is TRBJ1-1 and V is TRBV5-1; TRBD1 might be the D (5 bases). Trimming took off 7 bases at V and 3 bases at J, with 13 bases between the two ends. The germline V gene has CDR1 SGHRS and CDR2 YFSETQ. CDR3 length: 13 residues. CDR3 sequence: CASRPRVHTEAFF. CDR3 coding DNA: TGCGCCAGCCGCCCCAGGGTCCACACTGAAGCTTTCTTT.

J is TRBJ1-4 and V is TRBV6-5; tentative D call: TRBD1 (6 bases). V was pared by 6 bases and J by 5 bases, with 16 bases between. This CDR3 has 15 residues. Germline CDR1 MNHEY, CDR2 SVGAGI. CDR3 amino acids: CASRNTGTRNEKLFF. CDR3 DNA: TGTGCCAGCAGGAACACCGGGACAAGAAATGAAAAACTGTTTTTT.

The chain has TRBV13 and TRBJ2-1; 7 positions agree with TRBD1. This CDR3 region has 12 residues. Germline V gene lookup returns CDR1 PRHDT and CDR2 FYEKMQ (reference sequence). The J segment lost 8 bases and the V segment lost 4 bases, leaving 2 bases of the junction unmatched. The CDR3 reads CASSSQGDEQFF. The CDR3 bases are TGTGCCAGCAGCTCGCAGGGGGATGAGCAGTTCTTC.

This clone turned up a few times. V gene TRBV25-1 combines with J gene TRBJ1-1; 7 nucleotides agree with TRBD1. This CDR3 has 11 amino acids. With 7 bases clipped from V and 8 bases from J, the junction kept 4 bases outside the gene matches. Germline V gene sequence: CDR1 MGHDK, CDR2 SYGVNS. CDR3 sequence reads: CASTRDREAFF. Here the CDR3 DNA reads TGTGCCAGCACCCGGGACAGAGAAGCTTTCTTT.

V gene TRBV2 combines with J gene TRBJ1-2; a weak D match, TRBD1 (5 bases). Germline lookup yields CDR1 SNHLY and CDR2 FYNNEI. V lost 6 bases, J lost 3 bases, and 17 bases lay in between. The CDR3 length is 15 residues. CDR3 amino acids: CASRGEGGNYYGYTF. The CDR3 bases are TGTGCCAGCAGGGGGGAGGGCGGTAACTACTATGGCTACACCTTC.

This chain connects TRBV11-3 to TRBJ2-7; 7 bases fit TRBD2. The length of the CDR3 is 13 residues. The trim removed 2 bases at V and 7 bases at J, leaving 5 bases unmatched. Germline CDR1 and CDR2: SGHNT and YENEEA. CDR3 protein: CASSLQWGGEQYF. The CDR3, as DNA: TGTGCCAGCAGCTTACAATGGGGGGGAGAGCAGTACTTC. The entire variable domain, with the rest obtained from reference TRBV11-3 and TRBJ2-7, is as follows: EAGVVQSPRYKIIEKKQPVAFWCNPISGHNTLYWYLQNLGQGPELLIRYENEEAVDDSQLPKDRFSAERLKGVDSTLKIQPAELGDSAVYLCASSLQWGGEQYFGPGTRLTVT.

This clone has only one observation. The chain combines TRBV11-2 with TRBJ1-4, with D maybe TRBD1 (6 bases). The V end was cut by 4 bases, the J end by 8 bases, with 14 bases between. This CDR3 contains 14 residues. CDR1 and CDR2 (germline): SGHAT, FQNNGV. The CDR3 reads CASSSQGYSEKLFF. CDR3 in DNA: TGTGCCAGCAGCTCCCAGGGGTATAGCGAAAAACTGTTTTTT. The full variable domain, with the rest looked up from reference TRBV11-2 and TRBJ1-4, is EAGVAQSPRYKIIEKRQSVAFWCNPISGHATLYWYQQILGQGPKLLIQFQNNGVVDDSQLPKDRFSAERLKGVDSTLKIQPAKLEDSAVYLCASSSQGYSEKLFFGSGTQLSVL.

This rearrangement joins TRBV2 to TRBJ2-1; the D gene is possibly TRBD2 (5 bases). Deletions cut 2 bases from V and 3 bases from J, with 11 bases between. The CDR3 contains 15 residues. Germline CDR1 reads SNHLY; CDR2 reads FYNNEI. As DNA, the CDR3 is TGTGCCAGCAGTGAAAGCGGACCCTTCTACAATGAGCAGTTCTTC. Residues: CASSESGPFYNEQFF.

This chain uses TRBV2 with TRBJ1-2; 9 bases are a match to TRBD1. The germline gives CDR1 SNHLY, CDR2 FYNNEI. Trimming removed 1 base from V and 5 bases from J; junction bases left unmatched: 5. The CDR3 loop spans 15 amino acids. The CDR3: CASSEVAGTGYGYTF. CDR3 in DNA: TGTGCCAGCAGTGAAGTTGCCGGGACAGGGTATGGCTACACCTTC.

The V call is TRBV19, the J call TRBJ2-3; 13 bases fit TRBD2. Trimming took 8 bases from V and 9 from J; bases not matched to a gene: 8. The CDR3 contains 14 residues. Looked up from germline, CDR1 is LNHDA and CDR2 is SQIVND (reference sequence). The CDR3 DNA reads as TGTGCCAGTTCGTCGACTAGCGGGGGGATAACGCAGTATTTT. Translation gives CASSSTSGGITQYF. Full variable domain (rest looked up from reference TRBV19 and TRBJ2-3): DGGITQSPKYLFRKEGQNVTLSCEQNLNHDAMYWYRQDPGQGLRLIYYSQIVNDFQKGDIAEGYSVSREKKESFPLTVTSAQKNPTAFYLCASSSTSGGITQYFGPGTRLTVL.

This rearrangement joins TRBV18 to TRBJ1-3, with 7 bases identical to TRBD1. The CDR3 is 16 residues long. The germline V gene has CDR1 KGHSH and CDR2 LQKENI. The ends lost 3 bases at V and 0 bases at J; junction bases unmatched: 5. CDR3 bases: TGTGCCAGCTCACCCCTCGGACAGGCCTCTGGAAACACCATATATTTT. Translated, it gives CASSPLGQASGNTIYF.

The rearrangement links TRBV14 to TRBJ2-5, with 7 bases identical to TRBD2. Germline V gives CDR1 SGHDN, CDR2 FVKESK. Trimming took 2 bases from V and 0 from J; bases not matched to a gene: 6. CDR3 size: 16 residues. CDR3 loop: CASSQLAGDDQETQYF. CDR3 nucleotides: TGTGCCAGCAGCCAATTGGCGGGGGATGACCAAGAGACCCAGTACTTC.

The chain carries TRBV25-1 and TRBJ2-3; no clear D. The CDR3 has 11 residues. The V gene's germline CDR1 is MGHDK and CDR2 SYGVNS. The V gene lost 11 bases and the J gene lost 1 base, with 7 bases spanning the gap. DNA for the CDR3: TGTGCCGTCAGGCGCACAGATACGCAGTATTTT. Residues: CAVRRTDTQYF.

The chain recombines TRBV4-3 with TRBJ1-2; tentative D call: TRBD1 (6 bases). There are 16 residues in the CDR3. The V gene's germline CDR1 is LGHNA and CDR2 YSLEER. The ends were cut back, 0 bases at V and 3 bases at J, with 14 bases in the middle. The CDR3 sequence is CASSQDRTDYDYGYTF. DNA for the CDR3: TGCGCCAGCAGCCAAGACAGGACAGACTATGACTATGGCTACACCTTC.